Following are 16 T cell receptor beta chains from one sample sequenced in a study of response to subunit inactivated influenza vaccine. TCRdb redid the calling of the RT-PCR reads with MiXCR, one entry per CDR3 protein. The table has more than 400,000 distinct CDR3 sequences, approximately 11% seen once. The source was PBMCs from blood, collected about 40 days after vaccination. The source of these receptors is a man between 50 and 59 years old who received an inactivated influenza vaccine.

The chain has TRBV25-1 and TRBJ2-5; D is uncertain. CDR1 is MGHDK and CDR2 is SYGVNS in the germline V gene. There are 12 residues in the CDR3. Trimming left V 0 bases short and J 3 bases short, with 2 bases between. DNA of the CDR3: TGTGCCAGCAGTGAATATGAAGAGACCCAGTACTTC. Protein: CASSEYEETQYF.

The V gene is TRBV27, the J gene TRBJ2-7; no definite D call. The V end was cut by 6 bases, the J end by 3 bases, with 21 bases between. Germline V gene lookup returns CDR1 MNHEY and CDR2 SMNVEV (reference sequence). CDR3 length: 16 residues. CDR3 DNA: TGTGCCAGCAGCCCGGCTCTGGGAACCCAATACTACGAGCAGTACTTC. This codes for CASSPALGTQYYEQYF.

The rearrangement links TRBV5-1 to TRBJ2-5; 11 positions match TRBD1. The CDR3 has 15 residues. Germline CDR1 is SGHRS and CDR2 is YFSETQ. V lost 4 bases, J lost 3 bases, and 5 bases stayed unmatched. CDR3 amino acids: CASSGGTGGKETQYF. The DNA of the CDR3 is TGCGCCAGCAGCGGCGGGACAGGGGGTAAAGAGACCCAGTACTTC.

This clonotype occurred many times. CDR3 in amino acids: CASSLSLGRTNVLTF. CDR3 sequence (DNA): TGTGCCAGCAGTTTAAGTCTCGGGAGGACCAACGTCCTGACTTTC. The chain recombines TRBV28 with TRBJ2-6; 7 positions agree with TRBD2. There are 15 residues in the CDR3. The V and J ends lost 2 bases and 8 bases, in that order; junction bases with no gene match: 6. In germline, CDR1 is MDHEN, CDR2 SYDVKM.

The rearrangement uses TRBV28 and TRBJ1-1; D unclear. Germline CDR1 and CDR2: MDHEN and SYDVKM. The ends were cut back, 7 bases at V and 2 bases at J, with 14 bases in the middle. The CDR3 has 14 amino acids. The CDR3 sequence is CASNDPGINTEAFF. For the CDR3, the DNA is TGTGCCAGCAATGACCCCGGGATAAACACTGAAGCTTTCTTT.

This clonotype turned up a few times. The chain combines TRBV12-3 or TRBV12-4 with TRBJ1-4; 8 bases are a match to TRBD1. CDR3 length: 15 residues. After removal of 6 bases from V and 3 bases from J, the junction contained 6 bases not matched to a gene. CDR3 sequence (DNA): TGTGCCAGCAGCCGCGACAGGGGATCTAATGAAAAACTGTTTTTT. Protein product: CASSRDRGSNEKLFF.

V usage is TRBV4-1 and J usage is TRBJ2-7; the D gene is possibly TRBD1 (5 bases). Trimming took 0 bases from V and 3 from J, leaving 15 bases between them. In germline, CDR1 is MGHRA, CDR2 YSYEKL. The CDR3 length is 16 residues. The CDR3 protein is CASSQERIREGYEQYF. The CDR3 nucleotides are TGCGCCAGCAGCCAAGAAAGGATCAGGGAAGGCTACGAGCAGTACTTC.

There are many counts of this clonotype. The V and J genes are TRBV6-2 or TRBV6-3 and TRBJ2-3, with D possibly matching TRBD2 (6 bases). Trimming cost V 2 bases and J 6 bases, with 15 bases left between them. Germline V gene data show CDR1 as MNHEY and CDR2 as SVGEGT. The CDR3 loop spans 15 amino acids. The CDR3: CASSYGRLGLDTQYF. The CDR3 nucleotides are TGTGCCAGCAGTTACGGACGACTAGGGCTGGATACGCAGTATTTT.

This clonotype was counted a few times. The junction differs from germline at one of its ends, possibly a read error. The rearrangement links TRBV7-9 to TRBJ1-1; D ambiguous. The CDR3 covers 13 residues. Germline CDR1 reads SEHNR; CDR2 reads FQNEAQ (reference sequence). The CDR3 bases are TGTGCCAGCAGCTTAGAAATCAACAATGAAGCTTTCTTT. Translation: CASSLEINNEAFF.

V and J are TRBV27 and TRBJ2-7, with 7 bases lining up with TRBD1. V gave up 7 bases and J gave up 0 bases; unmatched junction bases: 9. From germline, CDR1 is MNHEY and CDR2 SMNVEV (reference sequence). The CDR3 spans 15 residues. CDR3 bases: TGTGCCAGCATGCCTTGGGACAGTCTCTCCTACGAGCAGTACTTC. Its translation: CASMPWDSLSYEQYF.

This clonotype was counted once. This CDR3 is CASSTPGQITDTQYF. The CDR3 region has the DNA TGTGCCAGCAGCACCCCGGGACAAATCACAGATACGCAGTATTTT. The chain joins TRBV11-2 to TRBJ2-3; a weak D match, TRBD1 (6 bases). V was pared by 5 bases and J by 2 bases, with 14 bases between. In germline, CDR1 is SGHAT, CDR2 FQNNGV. The CDR3 is 15 residues long.

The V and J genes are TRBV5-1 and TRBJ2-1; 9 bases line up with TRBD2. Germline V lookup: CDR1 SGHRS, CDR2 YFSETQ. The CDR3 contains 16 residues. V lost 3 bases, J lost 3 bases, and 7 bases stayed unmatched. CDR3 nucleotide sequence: TGCGCCAGCAGCTCGTTAGCGGGAGCGATCTACAATGAGCAGTTCTTC. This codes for CASSSLAGAIYNEQFF.

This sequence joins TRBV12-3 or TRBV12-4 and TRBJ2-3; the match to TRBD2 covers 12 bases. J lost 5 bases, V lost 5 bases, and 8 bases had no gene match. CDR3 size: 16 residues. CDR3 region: CASSPVTSGRGDTQYF. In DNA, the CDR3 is TGTGCCAGCAGTCCGGTGACTAGCGGGAGAGGAGATACGCAGTATTTT.

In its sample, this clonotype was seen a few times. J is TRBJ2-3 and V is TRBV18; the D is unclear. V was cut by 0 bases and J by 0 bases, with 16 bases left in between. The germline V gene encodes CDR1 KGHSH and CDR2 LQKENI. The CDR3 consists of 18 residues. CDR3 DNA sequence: TGTGCCAGCTCACCACCGGGGAACCCCGTGGTTAGCACAGATACGCAGTATTTT. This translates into CASSPPGNPVVSTDTQYF.

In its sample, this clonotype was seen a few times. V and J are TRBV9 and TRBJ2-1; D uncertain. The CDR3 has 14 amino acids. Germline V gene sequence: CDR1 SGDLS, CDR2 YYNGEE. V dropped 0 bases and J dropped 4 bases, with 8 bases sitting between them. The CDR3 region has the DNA TGTGCCAGCAGCGTAGAACCGCATTACAATGAGCAGTTCTTC. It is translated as CASSVEPHYNEQFF. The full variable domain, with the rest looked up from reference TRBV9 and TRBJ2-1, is DSGVTQTPKHLITATGQRVTLRCSPRSGDLSVYWYQQSLDQGLQFLIQYYNGEERAKGNILERFSAQQFPDLHSELNLSSLELGDSALYFCASSVEPHYNEQFFGPGTRLTVL.

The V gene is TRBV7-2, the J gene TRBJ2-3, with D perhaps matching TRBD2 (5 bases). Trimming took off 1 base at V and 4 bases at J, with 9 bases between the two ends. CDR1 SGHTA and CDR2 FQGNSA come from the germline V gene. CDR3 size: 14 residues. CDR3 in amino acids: CASSLVVSADTQYF. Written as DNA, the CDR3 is TGTGCCAGCAGCTTAGTAGTTAGCGCAGATACGCAGTATTTT. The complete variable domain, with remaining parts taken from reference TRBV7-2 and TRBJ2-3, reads GAGVSQSPSNKVTEKGKDVELRCDPISGHTALYWYRQSLGQGLEFLIYFQGNSAPDKSGLPSDRFSAERTGGSVSTLTIQRTQQEDSAVYLCASSLVVSADTQYFGPGTRLTVL.